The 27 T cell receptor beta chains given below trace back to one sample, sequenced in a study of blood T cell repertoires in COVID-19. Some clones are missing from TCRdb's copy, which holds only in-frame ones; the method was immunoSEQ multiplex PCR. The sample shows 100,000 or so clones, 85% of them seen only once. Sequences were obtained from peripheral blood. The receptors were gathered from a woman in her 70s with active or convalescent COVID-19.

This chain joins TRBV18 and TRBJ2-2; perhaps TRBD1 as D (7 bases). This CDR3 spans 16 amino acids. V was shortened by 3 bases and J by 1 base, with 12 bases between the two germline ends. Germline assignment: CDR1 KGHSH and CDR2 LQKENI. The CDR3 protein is CASSPPGGRNTGELFF. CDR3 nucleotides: TGTGCCAGCTCACCCCCAGGGGGGCGGAACACCGGGGAGCTGTTTTTT.

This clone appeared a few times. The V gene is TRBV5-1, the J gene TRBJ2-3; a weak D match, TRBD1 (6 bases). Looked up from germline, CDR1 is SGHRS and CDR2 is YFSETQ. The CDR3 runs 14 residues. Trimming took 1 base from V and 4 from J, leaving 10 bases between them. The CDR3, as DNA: TGCGCCAGCAGCTTGCGGGCAGGGGCAGATACGCAGTATTTT. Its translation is CASSLRAGADTQYF.

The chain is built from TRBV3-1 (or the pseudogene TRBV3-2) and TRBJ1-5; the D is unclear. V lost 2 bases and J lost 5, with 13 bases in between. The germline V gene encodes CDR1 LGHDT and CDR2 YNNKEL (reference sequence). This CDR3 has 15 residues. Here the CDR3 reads CASSQTAQGDQPQHF. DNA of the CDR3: TGTGCCAGCAGCCAAACAGCTCAAGGCGATCAGCCCCAGCATTTT.

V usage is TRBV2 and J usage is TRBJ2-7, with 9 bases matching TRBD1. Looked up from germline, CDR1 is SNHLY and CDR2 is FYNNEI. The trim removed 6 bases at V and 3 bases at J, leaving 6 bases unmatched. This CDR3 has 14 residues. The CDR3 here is CASRRMGQGYEQYF. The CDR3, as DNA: TGTGCCAGCAGGAGGATGGGACAGGGCTACGAGCAGTACTTC.

This CDR3 is CASSAQGGNNSPLHF. The DNA of the CDR3 is TGTGCCAGCAGCGCACAGGGGGGAAATAATTCACCCCTCCACTTT. The rearrangement uses TRBV9 and TRBJ1-6, with 8 bases aligning to TRBD1. The V and J ends lost 3 bases and 5 bases, in that order; junction bases with no gene match: 4. Germline V gene sequence: CDR1 SGDLS, CDR2 YYNGEE. The CDR3 spans 15 residues.

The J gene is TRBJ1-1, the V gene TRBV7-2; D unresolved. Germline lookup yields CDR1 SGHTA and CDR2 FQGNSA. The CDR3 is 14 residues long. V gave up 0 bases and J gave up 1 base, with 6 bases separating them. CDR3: CASSLAAGNTEAFF. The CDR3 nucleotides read TGTGCCAGCAGCTTAGCAGCAGGGAACACTGAAGCTTTCTTT.

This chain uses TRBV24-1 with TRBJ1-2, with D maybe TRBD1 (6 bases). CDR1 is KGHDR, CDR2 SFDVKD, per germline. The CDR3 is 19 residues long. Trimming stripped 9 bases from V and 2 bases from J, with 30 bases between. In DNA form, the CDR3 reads TGTGCCACCCCACCCCGGACAGAGAGCGGGGTTGAGGCCAACTATGGCTACACCTTC. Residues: CATPPRTESGVEANYGYTF.

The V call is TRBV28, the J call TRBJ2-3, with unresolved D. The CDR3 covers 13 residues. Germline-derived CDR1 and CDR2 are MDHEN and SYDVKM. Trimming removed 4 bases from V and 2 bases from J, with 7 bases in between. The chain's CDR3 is CASSSTITDTQYF. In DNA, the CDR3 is TGTGCCAGCAGTTCCACAATCACAGATACGCAGTATTTT.

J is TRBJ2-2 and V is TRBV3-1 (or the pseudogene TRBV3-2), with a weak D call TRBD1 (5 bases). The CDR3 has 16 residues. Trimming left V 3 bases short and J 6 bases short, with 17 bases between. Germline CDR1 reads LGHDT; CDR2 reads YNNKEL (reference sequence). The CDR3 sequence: CASSQGQGIVAGELFF. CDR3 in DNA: TGTGCCAGCAGCCAGGGGCAGGGTATAGTGGCCGGGGAGCTGTTTTTT.

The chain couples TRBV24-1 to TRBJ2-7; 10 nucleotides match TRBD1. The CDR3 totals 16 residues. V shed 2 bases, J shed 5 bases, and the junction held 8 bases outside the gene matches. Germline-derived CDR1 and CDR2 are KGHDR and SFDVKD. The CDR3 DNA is TGTGCCACCAGTGATTCTAGACAGGGGGCAAGCAACGAGCAGTACTTC. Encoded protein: CATSDSRQGASNEQYF.

Here the CDR3 reads CASRTDIYGYTF. The CDR3 DNA reads TGTGCCAGTAGGACAGATATCTATGGCTACACCTTC. The chain joins TRBV19 to TRBJ1-2; possible D gene TRBD1, 5 bases. This CDR3 is built from 12 residues. The germline V gene encodes CDR1 LNHDA and CDR2 SQIVND (reference sequence). The V and J ends lost 6 bases and 4 bases respectively, with 9 bases between them.

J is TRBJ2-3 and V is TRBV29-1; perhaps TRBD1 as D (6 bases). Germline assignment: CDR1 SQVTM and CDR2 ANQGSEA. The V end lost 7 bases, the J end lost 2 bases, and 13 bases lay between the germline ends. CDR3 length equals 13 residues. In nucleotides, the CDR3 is TGCAGCGCTTTGACAGGCTACACAGATACGCAGTATTTT. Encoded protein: CSALTGYTDTQYF.

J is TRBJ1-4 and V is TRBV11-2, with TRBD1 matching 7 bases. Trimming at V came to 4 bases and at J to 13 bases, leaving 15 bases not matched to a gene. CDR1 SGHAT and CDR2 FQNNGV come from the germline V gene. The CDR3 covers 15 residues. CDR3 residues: CASSSPGQRVGGLFF. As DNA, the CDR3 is TGTGCCAGCAGCTCACCGGGACAGAGGGTGGGTGGACTGTTTTTT.

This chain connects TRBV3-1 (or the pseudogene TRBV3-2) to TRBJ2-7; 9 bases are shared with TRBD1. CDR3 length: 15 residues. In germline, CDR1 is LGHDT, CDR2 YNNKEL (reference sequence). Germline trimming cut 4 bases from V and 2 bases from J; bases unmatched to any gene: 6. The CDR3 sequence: CASSRGQGGPYEQYF. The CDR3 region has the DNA TGTGCCAGCAGCCGGGGACAGGGAGGGCCCTACGAGCAGTACTTC.

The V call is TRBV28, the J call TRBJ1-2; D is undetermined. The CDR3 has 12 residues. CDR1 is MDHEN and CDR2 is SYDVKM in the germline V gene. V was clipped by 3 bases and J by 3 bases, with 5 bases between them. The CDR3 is CASSFGYYGYTF. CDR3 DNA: TGTGCCAGCAGTTTTGGCTACTATGGCTACACCTTC.

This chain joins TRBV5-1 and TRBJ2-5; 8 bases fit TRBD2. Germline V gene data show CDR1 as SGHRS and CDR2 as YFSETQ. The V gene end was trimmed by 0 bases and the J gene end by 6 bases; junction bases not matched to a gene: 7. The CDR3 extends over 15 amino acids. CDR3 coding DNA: TGCGCCAGCAGCTTGGCCTTGCGGGGGGCAAAGACCCAGTACTTC. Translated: CASSLALRGAKTQYF.

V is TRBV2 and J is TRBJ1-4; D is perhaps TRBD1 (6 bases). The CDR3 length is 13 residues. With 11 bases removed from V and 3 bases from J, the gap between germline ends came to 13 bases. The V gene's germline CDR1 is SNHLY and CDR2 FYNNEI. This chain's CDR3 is CAGKGVANEKLFF. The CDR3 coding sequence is TGTGCCGGAAAGGGGGTGGCTAATGAAAAACTGTTTTTT.

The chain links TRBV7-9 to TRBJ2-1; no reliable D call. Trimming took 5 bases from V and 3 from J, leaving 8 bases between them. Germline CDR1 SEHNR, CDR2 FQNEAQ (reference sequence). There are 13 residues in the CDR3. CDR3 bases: TGTGCCAGCAGCCCGGGTGACTACAATGAGCAGTTCTTC. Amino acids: CASSPGDYNEQFF.

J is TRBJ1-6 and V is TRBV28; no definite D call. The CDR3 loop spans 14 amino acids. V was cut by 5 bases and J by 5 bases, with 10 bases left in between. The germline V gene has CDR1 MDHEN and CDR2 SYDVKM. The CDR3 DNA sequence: TGTGCCAGCAGTCTAAGATCAAATAATTCACCCCTCCACTTT. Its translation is CASSLRSNNSPLHF.

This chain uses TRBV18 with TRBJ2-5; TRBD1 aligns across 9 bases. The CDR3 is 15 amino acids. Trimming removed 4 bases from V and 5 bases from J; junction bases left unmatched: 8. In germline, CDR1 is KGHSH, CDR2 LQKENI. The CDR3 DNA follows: TGTGCCAGCTCACTCGCGACAGGGGGAATGGAGACCCAGTACTTC. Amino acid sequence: CASSLATGGMETQYF.

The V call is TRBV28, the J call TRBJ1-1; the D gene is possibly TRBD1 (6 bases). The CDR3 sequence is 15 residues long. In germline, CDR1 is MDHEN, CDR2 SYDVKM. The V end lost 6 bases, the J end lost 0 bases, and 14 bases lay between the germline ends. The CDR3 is CASSLTSGVNTEAFF. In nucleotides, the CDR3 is TGTGCCAGCAGCCTTACCTCAGGGGTGAACACTGAAGCTTTCTTT.

CDR3 nucleotides: TGTGCCAGCAGCCAAATGGGACAGGGAGGATCACCCCTCCACTTT. This gives the protein CASSQMGQGGSPLHF. The chain uses TRBV3-1 (or the pseudogene TRBV3-2) and TRBJ1-6; 9 positions match TRBD1. J gave up 10 bases and V 2 bases, and 6 bases lay outside the gene matches. The germline gives CDR1 LGHDT, CDR2 YNNKEL (reference sequence). This CDR3 spans 15 amino acids.

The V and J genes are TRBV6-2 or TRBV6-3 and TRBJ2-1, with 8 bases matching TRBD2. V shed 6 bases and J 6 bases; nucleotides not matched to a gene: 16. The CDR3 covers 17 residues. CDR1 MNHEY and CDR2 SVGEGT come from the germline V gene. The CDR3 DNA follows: TGTGCCAGCAGCCCCCCTCTTTCCCGGGGGGGATTCAATGAGCAGTTCTTC. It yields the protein CASSPPLSRGGFNEQFF.

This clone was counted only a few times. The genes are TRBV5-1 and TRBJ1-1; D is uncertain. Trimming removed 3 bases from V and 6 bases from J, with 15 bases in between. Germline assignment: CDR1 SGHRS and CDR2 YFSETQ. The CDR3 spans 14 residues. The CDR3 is CASSSQDLNAEAFF. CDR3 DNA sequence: TGCGCCAGCAGCTCACAAGATCTGAATGCTGAAGCTTTCTTT.

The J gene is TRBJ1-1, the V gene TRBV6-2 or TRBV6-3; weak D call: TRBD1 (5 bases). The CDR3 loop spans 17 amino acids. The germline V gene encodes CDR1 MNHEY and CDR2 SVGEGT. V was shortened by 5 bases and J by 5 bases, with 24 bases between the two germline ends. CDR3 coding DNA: TGTGCCAGCAGTCCACAACTTCTACAGGTGAAAGGAACTGAAGCTTTCTTT. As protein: CASSPQLLQVKGTEAFF.

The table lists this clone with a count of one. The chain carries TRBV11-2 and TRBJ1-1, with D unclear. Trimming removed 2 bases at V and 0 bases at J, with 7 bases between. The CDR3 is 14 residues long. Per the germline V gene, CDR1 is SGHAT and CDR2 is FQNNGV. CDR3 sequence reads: CASSLSTVNTEAFF. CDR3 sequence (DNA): TGTGCCAGCAGCTTATCTACGGTGAACACTGAAGCTTTCTTT.

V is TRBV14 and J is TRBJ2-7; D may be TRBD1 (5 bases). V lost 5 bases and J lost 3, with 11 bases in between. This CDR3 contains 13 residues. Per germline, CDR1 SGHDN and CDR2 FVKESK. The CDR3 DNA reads TGTGCCAGCAGCTTACCCGACAGCTACGAGCAGTACTTC. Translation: CASSLPDSYEQYF.